This TCR beta chain originates from a study of blood T cells in healthy people across ages. At least 6 micrograms of total RNA were extracted per sample. The use of a sample-barcoded 5' primer and a J-beta primer mix characterized a second PCR of roughly 6 to 11 cycles. One entry per CDR3 protein results from TCRdb running MiXCR on the 5' RACE reads. Among 600,000 or so distinct CDR3 sequences listed, about 30% were seen once. Germline V CDR1 and CDR2: MNHEY, SMNVEV (reference sequence). The CDR3 has 16 residues. J gave up 11 bases and V 8 bases, and 21 bases lay outside the gene matches. This clonotype came up a few times. What it binds is unknown. This may be a read error: a much more frequent sequence differs by one nucleotide. Findings and limits, study-wide: Estimates based on one million T cells were treated as lower bounds. A roughly linear fall in TCR beta diversity per million T cells was seen with increasing age. Long-lived donors carried more naive CD4+ cells and greater diversity than aged donors.

The chain employs TRBV27 and TRBJ2-5; 9 bases are shared with TRBD1. The receptor's source is a woman aged 80 or over in good health. The specimen sequenced was blood. The CDR3 region is CASAATTGTGIDEQYF. CDR3 nucleotide sequence: TGTGCCAGCGCCGCTACTACCGGGACAGGGATCGATGAGCAGTACTTC.